These T cell receptor beta chains were read from a single sample in a study of CD8+ T cells in alopecia areata. Clones were read by immunoSEQ multiplex PCR, and TCRdb kept only the in-frame ones, dropping some. Here the sample spans roughly 200,000 clones, 55% to 70% being singletons. Sequenced here: CD4+ T cells sorted from blood, sampled at week 4, from a patient treated with tofacitinib. The origin of the receptors is a human donor with alopecia areata. Both conserved end residues are part of each CDR3. D genes are given only for firm matches. A row's size may be missing; if present it is once, few, many or a size class.

d_call | clone_size | j_call | v_call | cdr3_nt | cdr3_aa
. | . | TRBJ1-1 | TRBV9 | TGTGCCAGCAGCGTAGCGGCAGGGAGGATTGAAGCTTTCTTT | CASSVAAGRIEAFF
TRBD2 | . | TRBJ2-3 | TRBV29-1 | TGCAGCGTTGGGAGCATAGCGGGGGGTACTCCAGATACGCAGTATTTT | CSVGSIAGGTPDTQYF
TRBD2 | . | TRBJ2-7 | TRBV4-1 | TGCGCCAGCAGCCTACGTGCTAGCGGGAGCTCCTACGAGCAGTACTTC | CASSLRASGSSYEQYF
. | . | TRBJ1-5 | TRBV11-2 | TGTGCCAGCAGCTTAGGGGGGAGATGGAATCAGCCCCAGCATTTT | CASSLGGRWNQPQHF
. | . | TRBJ2-7 | TRBV11-2 | TGTGCCAGCAGCTTAGGCTACAGGGTTAGCTCCTACGAGCAGTACTTC | CASSLGYRVSSYEQYF
. | few | TRBJ2-3 | TRBV18 | TGTGCCAGCTCACCACCTTCCAGGGGAGGAGCAGATACGCAGTATTTT | CASSPPSRGGADTQYF
. | . | TRBJ2-4 | TRBV4-3 | TGCGCCAGCAGCCAAGATCCGACCGTCGGGGGCTCCAAAAACATTCAGTACTTC | CASSQDPTVGGSKNIQYF
. | . | TRBJ1-2 | TRBV30 | TGTGCCTGGAGTGTACCGCGAGGGTTTCACTATGGCTACACCTTC | CAWSVPRGFHYGYTF
TRBD1 | few | TRBJ1-2 | TRBV7-9 | TGTGCCAGCAGCTTAGCCGACAGGGCTGGTGGCTACACCTTC | CASSLADRAGGYTF
. | . | TRBJ1-4 | TRBV30 | TGTGCCTGGAGTCCTTACCCGTTTAATGAAAAACTGTTTTTT | CAWSPYPFNEKLFF
. | . | TRBJ1-2 | TRBV4-2 | TGTGCCAGCAGCCGAGAGGGGGTAGGAGACTATGGCTACACCTTC | CASSREGVGDYGYTF
. | . | TRBJ1-2 | TRBV30 | TGTGCCTGGAGCCGGGACGTCTATGGCTACACCTTC | CAWSRDVYGYTF
. | few | TRBJ1-1 | TRBV11-2 | TGTGCCAGCAGCCCCGGGTTCCAAGGCAACACTGAAGCTTTCTTT | CASSPGFQGNTEAFF
. | . | TRBJ2-6 | TRBV15 | TGTGCCACCAGCAGATCGGGACTCCGGCACTCTGGGGCCAACGTCCTGACTTTC | CATSRSGLRHSGANVLTF
TRBD1 | . | TRBJ2-3 | TRBV30 | TGTGCCTGGAGTTTGAGAGGGGGCAGCGATACGCAGTATTTT | CAWSLRGGSDTQYF
. | . | TRBJ2-6 | TRBV21-1 | TGTGCCAGCAGCAAAGAGGCAGGGGGATCCGGCTCTTGCGGGGCCAACGTCCTGACTTTC | CASSKEAGGSGSCGANVLTF
. | . | TRBJ1-4 | TRBV5-6 | TGTGCCAGCAGCCTTATAGGGGAAGGGCCAACTAATGAAAAACTGTTTTTT | CASSLIGEGPTNEKLFF
. | . | TRBJ1-2 | TRBV30 | TGTGCCTGGACGGTCAGCTCCTATGGCTACACCTTC | CAWTVSSYGYTF
. | . | TRBJ1-2 | TRBV7-8 | TGTGCCAGCAGCCCAAACTGGAGTGGCTACACCTTC | CASSPNWSGYTF
. | few | TRBJ2-7 | TRBV2 | TGTGCCAGCACGGACAGCCTCTACGAGCAGTACTTC | CASTDSLYEQYF
. | . | TRBJ2-1 | TRBV27 | TGTGCCAGCAGTAGGAAGGAACAGTTCTTC | CASSRKEQFF
TRBD2 | . | TRBJ2-1 | TRBV5-1 | TGCGCCAGCAGCTCTACTAGCGGGGGAGCCACTTACTACAATGAGCAGTTCTTC | CASSSTSGGATYYNEQFF
. | once | TRBJ2-1 | TRBV5-4 | TGTGCCAGCAGCTTTGGGGGGCCCCAGCAGTTCTTC | CASSFGGPQQFF
. | . | TRBJ2-7 | TRBV29-1 | TGCAGCGTTGAAGAAGGGGGGGTACAGGACTTC | CSVEEGGVQDF
. | . | TRBJ1-3 | TRBV6-1 | TGTGCCAGCAGTGCACAAGGTCGATCAGGCTCTGGAAACACCATATATTTT | CASSAQGRSGSGNTIYF
. | . | TRBJ2-1 | TRBV10-3 | TGTGCCATCGCACTCCACACAGGCGAGCAGTTCTTC | CAIALHTGEQFF
. | . | TRBJ1-1 | TRBV29-1 | TGCAGCGTTGAAGCGCTCCGCCTTAACACTGAAGCTTTCTTT | CSVEALRLNTEAFF
. | . | TRBJ2-3 | TRBV27 | TGTGCCAGCTACTCATCTCCCCCGGGCCCATTGGATACGCAGTATTTT | CASYSSPPGPLDTQYF
TRBD2 | . | TRBJ2-1 | TRBV5-1 | TGCGCCAGCAGCGTAGCGGGGGTATCCTACAATGAGCAGTTCTTC | CASSVAGVSYNEQFF
. | . | TRBJ1-2 | TRBV30 | TGTGCCTGGAGGTCCCGGGACGCCCGACATGGCTACACCTTC | CAWRSRDARHGYTF
TRBD1 | . | TRBJ1-1 | TRBV30 | TGTGCCTGGAGTGTACGACAGGGGCCCGTTAACACTGAAGCTTTCTTT | CAWSVRQGPVNTEAFF
. | . | TRBJ2-5 | TRBV15 | TGTGCCACCAGCAGAGATATTGGGGAGACCCAGTACTTC | CATSRDIGETQYF
. | . | TRBJ2-7 | TRBV28 | TGTGCCAGCAGTTTTTCTACAGTCTACGAGCAGTACTTC | CASSFSTVYEQYF
TRBD1 | . | TRBJ2-6 | TRBV5-1 | TGCGCCAGCAGCTCGGTTACAGGGGCTGGGGCCAACGTCCTGACTTTC | CASSSVTGAGANVLTF
. | . | TRBJ2-3 | TRBV30 | TGTGCCTGGAGTAGGGCCACAGATACGCAGTATTTT | CAWSRATDTQYF
. | . | TRBJ2-7 | TRBV4-1 | TGCGCCAGCAGCCAAGAAGGGCAGTACGTGCAGTACTTC | CASSQEGQYVQYF
. | . | TRBJ2-5 | TRBV5-1 | TGCGCCAGCACCACTGGTTCAGAAGAGACCCAGTACTTC | CASTTGSEETQYF
TRBD1 | . | TRBJ1-6 | TRBV5-4 | TGTGCCAGCAGCTCGCCGACAGGGGAGTATTCACCCCTCCACTTT | CASSSPTGEYSPLHF
. | . | TRBJ1-5 | TRBV6-4 | TGTGCCGCCGGCGAGGCGGAATCTTATAGCAATCAGCCCCAGCATTTT | CAAGEAESYSNQPQHF
. | . | TRBJ1-2 | TRBV9 | TGTGCCAGCAGCCCACCGGGCCTTAACTATGGCTACACCTTC | CASSPPGLNYGYTF
. | . | TRBJ2-2 | TRBV30 | TGTGCCCACACCCACGCAGGACAAGGGACGAACACCGGGGAGCTGTTTTTT | CAHTHAGQGTNTGELFF
. | . | TRBJ2-5 | TRBV29-1 | TGCAGCGTTGTATATCTCGGCGGGGCCTACCAAGAGACCCAGTACTTC | CSVVYLGGAYQETQYF
. | . | TRBJ2-5 | TRBV15 | TGTGCCACCAGCAGTCGGGTTAGTGAGACCCAGTACTTC | CATSSRVSETQYF
. | few | TRBJ1-2 | TRBV27 | TGTGCCAGCAGTTTATTCGGTACAGGAGCTAACTATGGCTACACCTTC | CASSLFGTGANYGYTF
. | . | TRBJ1-6 | TRBV7-9 | TGTGCCAGCAGCTTAGGGACGCTGGGGAATTCACCCCTCCACTTT | CASSLGTLGNSPLHF
TRBD2 | . | TRBJ2-1 | TRBV4-1 | TGCGCCAGCAGCCAAGAGCGGTCAACCGGGACTAGAATAAATGAGCAGTTCTTC | CASSQERSTGTRINEQFF
. | . | TRBJ1-5 | TRBV19 | TGTGCCAGTAGTACTGACAAGGGCAATCAGCCCCAGCATTTT | CASSTDKGNQPQHF
TRBD1 | few | TRBJ1-1 | TRBV30 | TGTGCCTGGGGACAGGGGCTAAACACTGAAGCTTTCTTT | CAWGQGLNTEAFF